What follows are 31 T cell receptor beta chains derived from one specimen sequenced in a study of T cells after yellow fever vaccination. TCRdb itself ran the 5' RACE reads through MiXCR, one entry per CDR3 protein. This table holds a few hundred thousand distinct CDR3 sequences, approximately 9% found once. The sample here was PBMCs, taken on the day of the first yellow fever vaccination. Receptor source: a man between 18 and 35 years old who received the YFV17D yellow fever vaccine.

Only a few counts were recorded for this clonotype. This chain joins TRBV4-2 and TRBJ2-2, with D perhaps being TRBD1 or TRBD2 (5 bases each). Germline V lookup: CDR1 LGHNA, CDR2 YNFKEQ. The V and J ends lost 2 bases and 4 bases respectively, with 8 bases between them. The CDR3 runs 14 residues. CDR3 sequence (DNA): TGTGCCAGCAGCCAAAGAGGGGCCACCGGGGAGCTGTTTTTT. Translating it yields CASSQRGATGELFF.

Only a few counts were recorded for this clonotype. The chain combines TRBV7-9 with TRBJ1-4; no clear D gene. CDR3 size: 17 residues. V lost 2 bases and J lost 0, with 13 bases in between. Germline V lookup: CDR1 SEHNR, CDR2 FQNEAQ (reference sequence). The DNA of the CDR3 is TGTGCCAGCAGCTTAATCCGCGGGATAGCAACTAATGAAAAACTGTTTTTT. Protein: CASSLIRGIATNEKLFF.

This clonotype was detected many times. The chain has TRBV4-3 and TRBJ2-3, with D perhaps assigned TRBD1 or TRBD2 (5 bases each). CDR1 and CDR2 (germline): LGHNA, YSLEER. The V and J ends lost 4 bases and 0 bases respectively, with 11 bases between them. This CDR3 is 15 amino acids long. CDR3 amino acids: CASSPRGASTDTQYF. CDR3 coding DNA: TGCGCCAGCAGCCCAAGAGGGGCGAGCACAGATACGCAGTATTTT.

J is TRBJ2-5 and V is TRBV19; 7 nucleotides agree with TRBD1. Germline loops: CDR1 LNHDA, CDR2 SQIVND (reference sequence). V was pared by 6 bases and J by 1 base, with 8 bases of the junction left unmatched. The CDR3 extends over 15 amino acids. CDR3 nucleotides: TGTGCCAGTAGCTCCCCCCCAGGGGGCCAAGAGACCCAGTACTTC. Translation: CASSSPPGGQETQYF.

The chain combines TRBV24-1 with TRBJ1-2; 8 bases fit TRBD1. The ends lost 5 bases at V and 0 bases at J; junction bases unmatched: 10. The CDR3 contains 17 residues. CDR1 is KGHDR and CDR2 is SFDVKD in the germline V gene. CDR3 sequence: CATSAGQAKSSNYGYTF. CDR3 bases: TGTGCCACCAGTGCGGGACAGGCGAAGAGTTCTAACTATGGCTACACCTTC.

This clonotype turned up a few times. This chain links TRBV29-1 with TRBJ2-7; perhaps TRBD1 as D (5 bases). Germline values: CDR1 SQVTM, CDR2 ANQGSEA. The CDR3 is 12 residues long. V was pared by 6 bases and J by 1 base, with 10 bases between. The CDR3 loop is CSVLTVSYEQYV. CDR3 sequence (DNA): TGCAGCGTCCTGACAGTATCCTACGAGCAGTACGTC.

This clonotype has more than one count but fewer than ten. V is TRBV5-6 and J is TRBJ1-6, with D possibly matching TRBD1 (5 bases). The germline V gene has CDR1 SGHDT and CDR2 YYEEEE. The CDR3 runs to 15 residues. Trimming shortened V by 0 bases and J by 7 bases, and 11 bases separated the two germline ends. CDR3 sequence (DNA): TGTGCCAGCAGCTTGGGACCATGGGGGAATTCACCCCTCCACTTT. Translation: CASSLGPWGNSPLHF.

The CDR3 reads CASSSRTGHQFF. The CDR3 DNA reads as TGTGCCAGCAGCTCCCGGACAGGGCACCAGTTCTTC. The chain links TRBV7-2 to TRBJ2-1, with 8 bases that match TRBD1. This CDR3 spans 12 amino acids. Germline V CDR1 and CDR2: SGHTA, FQGNSA. J lost 13 bases, V lost 4 bases, and 6 bases had no gene match.

This chain links TRBV7-3 with TRBJ2-1, with D possibly being TRBD2 (6 bases). Germline CDR1 SGHTA, CDR2 FQGTGA. The CDR3 consists of 17 residues. The ends were cut back, 5 bases at V and 6 bases at J, with 23 bases in the middle. The CDR3: CASSPEGGGWSSNEQFF. The CDR3 nucleotides are TGTGCCAGCAGCCCAGAGGGCGGAGGGTGGTCGAGCAATGAGCAGTTCTTC.

This clonotype came up a few times. The junction does not match germline at one end; this may be a read error. The V gene is TRBV4-2, the J gene TRBJ1-5, with D possibly matching TRBD1 (5 bases). The germline gives CDR1 LGHNA, CDR2 YNFKEQ. This CDR3 is built from 14 residues. Here the CDR3 reads CACSPGGSNQPQHF. The CDR3 DNA follows: TGTGCCTGCAGCCCCGGGGGTAGCAATCAGCCCCAGCATTTT.

This clonotype has just a few counts. DNA of the CDR3: TGTGCCAGCAGTTCCGGGTCCCTCTACGAGCAGTACTTC. Translating gives CASSSGSLYEQYF. V and J are TRBV6-5 and TRBJ2-7; D uncertain. The length of the CDR3 is 13 residues. The V end lost 4 bases, the J end lost 3 bases, and 10 bases lay between the germline ends. Germline V CDR1 and CDR2: MNHEY, SVGAGI.

This clonotype has just a few counts. Here the CDR3 DNA reads TGCGCCAGCAGCCAAGAAGCCGGGGATGGCTACACCTTC. It encodes CASSQEAGDGYTF. The chain joins TRBV4-3 to TRBJ1-2; D not resolved. Deletions cut 0 bases from V and 6 bases from J, with 8 bases between. The CDR3 sequence is 13 residues long. Germline CDR1 reads LGHNA; CDR2 reads YSLEER.

This clonotype has a count of ten or more. The rearrangement links TRBV29-1 to TRBJ2-3; D is unclear. The CDR3 is 12 amino acids. CDR1 and CDR2 (germline): SQVTM, ANQGSEA. Trimming cost V 5 bases and J 0 bases, with 6 bases left between them. CDR3 sequence (DNA): TGCAGCGTTCCCGATAGCACAGATACGCAGTATTTT. Translated: CSVPDSTDTQYF.

This clonotype appeared a few times. CDR3 loop: CASSDNSLSTEAFF. The CDR3 nucleotides are TGTGCCAGCAGTGACAACAGTCTGAGCACTGAAGCTTTCTTT. V is TRBV6-4 and J is TRBJ1-1; no definite D call. V gave up 2 bases and J gave up 4 bases, with 11 bases separating them. Germline CDR1 reads MRHNA; CDR2 reads SNTAGT. This CDR3 has 14 residues.

The chain recombines TRBV3-1 with TRBJ2-5; tentative D call: TRBD1 (6 bases). CDR1 is LGHDT, CDR2 YNNKEL, per germline (reference sequence). The CDR3 loop spans 17 amino acids. The V end was cut by 4 bases, the J end by 2 bases, with 20 bases between. The CDR3 is CASSPNRAGAGQETQYF. In DNA form, the CDR3 reads TGTGCCAGCAGCCCGAATCGAGCAGGGGCAGGTCAAGAGACCCAGTACTTC.

This clonotype was counted ten times or more. The rearrangement joins TRBV5-1 to TRBJ1-6; 8 positions agree with TRBD1. The CDR3 runs 15 residues. With V trimmed by 1 base and J by 9 bases, 6 bases remained unmatched. The germline V gene has CDR1 SGHRS and CDR2 YFSETQ. In DNA form, the CDR3 reads TGCGCCAGCAGCTTGAATGGACAGGGTGGTTCACCCCTCCACTTT. Translating gives CASSLNGQGGSPLHF. The full variable domain, completed using reference TRBV5-1 and TRBJ1-6, is KAGVTQTPRYLIKTRGQQVTLSCSPISGHRSVSWYQQTPGQGLQFLFEYFSETQRNKGNFPGRFSGRQFSNSRSEMNVSTLELGDSALYLCASSLNGQGGSPLHFGNGTRLTVT.

This clonotype was detected only a few times. J is TRBJ2-1 and V is TRBV7-8; TRBD1 matches 9 bases. The CDR3 spans 17 residues. CDR1 is SGHVS, CDR2 FQNEAQ, per germline. V gave up 1 base and J gave up 2 bases; unmatched junction bases: 6. In nucleotides, the CDR3 is TGTGCCAGCAGCTTAGGGGACAGGGTTGGGCCCTACAATGAGCAGTTCTTC. Its translation: CASSLGDRVGPYNEQFF.

The CDR3 loop reads CASREQSYSNQPQHF. In DNA form, the CDR3 reads TGTGCCAGCAGGGAACAGAGTTATAGCAATCAGCCCCAGCATTTT. The V call is TRBV2, the J call TRBJ1-5; D not resolved. Germline V CDR1 and CDR2: SNHLY, FYNNEI. Trimming shortened V by 6 bases and J by 0 bases, and 12 bases separated the two germline ends. This CDR3 is built from 15 residues.

This clonotype occurred many times. The rearrangement joins TRBV5-4 to TRBJ1-1; TRBD1 is a possible D gene (5 bases). Germline CDR1 reads SGHNT; CDR2 reads YYREEE (reference sequence). The CDR3 runs to 13 residues. V was trimmed by 5 bases and J by 1 base, leaving 9 bases between them. CDR3: CASSFDRNTEAFF. CDR3 DNA: TGTGCCAGCAGTTTTGACAGGAACACTGAAGCTTTCTTT.

This clonotype was counted ten times or more. CDR3 DNA sequence: TGTGCCAGCACTACAGGGTTTGGTGAAGCTTTCTTT. Amino acid sequence: CASTTGFGEAFF. This chain connects TRBV12-3 or TRBV12-4 to TRBJ1-1, with D perhaps matching TRBD1 (6 bases). The CDR3 is 12 residues long. Trimming took off 7 bases at V and 7 bases at J, with 13 bases between the two ends.

In its sample, this clonotype was seen many times. This rearrangement joins TRBV20-1 to TRBJ2-5; D possibly corresponds to TRBD2 (5 bases). The CDR3 is 11 amino acids. Trimming cost V 5 bases and J 12 bases, with 16 bases left between them. The germline V gene has CDR1 DFQATT and CDR2 SNEGSKA (reference sequence). CDR3 in amino acids: CSAGPGEFKYF. The CDR3 nucleotides read TGCAGTGCTGGCCCCGGGGAGTTCAAGTACTTC.

This chain connects TRBV7-9 to TRBJ1-2; D not resolved. The germline gives CDR1 SEHNR, CDR2 FQNEAQ (reference sequence). The CDR3 length is 15 residues. V was shortened by 5 bases and J by 0 bases, with 13 bases between the two germline ends. The CDR3: CASSLGTVTNYGYTF. Here the CDR3 DNA reads TGTGCCAGCAGCCTAGGTACAGTCACTAACTATGGCTACACCTTC. Variable domain in full (rest from reference TRBV7-9 and TRBJ1-2): DTGVSQNPRHKITKRGQNVTFRCDPISEHNRLYWYRQTLGQGPEFLTYFQNEAQLEKSRLLSDRFSAERPKGSFSTLEIQRTEQGDSAMYLCASSLGTVTNYGYTFGSGTRLTVV.

This clonotype was counted only a few times. This sequence joins TRBV4-3 and TRBJ1-2; TRBD1 is a possible D gene (5 bases). The CDR3 is 17 amino acids. With 4 bases removed from V and 6 bases from J, the gap between germline ends came to 24 bases. Germline CDR1 reads LGHNA; CDR2 reads YSLEER. CDR3 bases: TGCGCCAGCAGCCCCGGTTGGGGGGGGTTTCCTCGGGATGGCTACACCTTC. Translating it yields CASSPGWGGFPRDGYTF.

This clonotype was counted at least ten times. This rearrangement joins TRBV12-3 or TRBV12-4 to TRBJ1-4; weak D call: TRBD1 (5 bases). Trimming cost V 2 bases and J 3 bases, with 7 bases left between them. This CDR3 is 14 amino acids long. The CDR3 DNA reads TGTGCCAGCAGTTTATGGGGGTCTAATGAAAAACTGTTTTTT. It codes for CASSLWGSNEKLFF.

This clonotype has at least ten counts. J is TRBJ1-2 and V is TRBV12-3 or TRBV12-4; D perhaps matches TRBD1 (5 bases). Trimming left V 6 bases short and J 4 bases short, with 18 bases between. This CDR3 contains 15 residues. Here the CDR3 DNA reads TGTGCCAGCAGCTCCATGCAGGGTGACGCCTATGGCTACACCTTC. Amino acids: CASSSMQGDAYGYTF.

This clonotype occurred a few times. The rearrangement uses TRBV5-1 and TRBJ1-1; TRBD1 aligns across 10 bases. The CDR3 consists of 17 residues. The germline V gene encodes CDR1 SGHRS and CDR2 YFSETQ. V lost 5 bases to trimming and J lost 4 bases; unmatched junction nucleotides: 14. The CDR3 region has the DNA TGCGCCAGCAGTCACTCCGGCGGGGGACAGGGGTTCACTGAAGCTTTCTTT. It yields the protein CASSHSGGGQGFTEAFF.

This clonotype was detected only a few times. The rearrangement uses TRBV9 and TRBJ2-7; D is unclear. The CDR3 runs to 9 residues. Germline V gene lookup returns CDR1 SGDLS and CDR2 YYNGEE. The V end was cut by 3 bases, the J end by 12 bases, with 7 bases between. In DNA, the CDR3 is TGTGCCAGCAGCGGGTGGAGGTACTTC. This encodes CASSGWRYF.

This clonotype was observed many times. The chain links TRBV7-8 to TRBJ2-7, with D perhaps matching TRBD1 or TRBD2 (5 bases each). V was shortened by 11 bases and J by 5 bases, with 22 bases between the two germline ends. Germline V gives CDR1 SGHVS, CDR2 FQNEAQ. CDR3 length: 14 residues. CDR3 sequence (DNA): TGTGCCTCGAAGGGACGGCAGGGCCCCGACGAGCAGTACTTC. Its translation: CASKGRQGPDEQYF.

Ten or more counts support this clonotype. The V call is TRBV12-3 or TRBV12-4, the J call TRBJ2-1, with D perhaps being TRBD1 or TRBD2 (5 bases each). The CDR3 sequence is 14 residues long. Trimming cost V 11 bases and J 5 bases, with 19 bases left between them. CDR3 amino acids: CASLSGTDNNEQFF. The CDR3 nucleotides are TGTGCCTCCTTATCCGGGACGGACAACAATGAGCAGTTCTTC.

The V call is TRBV5-1, the J call TRBJ2-7; 7 bases line up with TRBD1. The V segment lost 0 bases and the J segment 6 bases; nucleotides outside the gene matches: 9. CDR1 is SGHRS and CDR2 is YFSETQ in the germline V gene. This CDR3 is built from 15 residues. CDR3 residues: CASSLVATGKGEQYF. The CDR3 DNA sequence: TGCGCCAGCAGCTTGGTCGCGACAGGGAAAGGCGAGCAGTACTTC.

This clonotype was picked up one time. A much larger clone sits a single nucleotide away, making a read error possible. The V call is TRBV5-4, the J call TRBJ1-4, with 7 bases matching TRBD1. Germline loops: CDR1 SGHNT, CDR2 YYREEE (reference sequence). This CDR3 spans 14 amino acids. CDR3 nucleotides: TGTGCCAGCAGCTTGGACAGGGGTAATGAAAAACTGTCTTTT. It encodes CASSLDRGNEKLSF.